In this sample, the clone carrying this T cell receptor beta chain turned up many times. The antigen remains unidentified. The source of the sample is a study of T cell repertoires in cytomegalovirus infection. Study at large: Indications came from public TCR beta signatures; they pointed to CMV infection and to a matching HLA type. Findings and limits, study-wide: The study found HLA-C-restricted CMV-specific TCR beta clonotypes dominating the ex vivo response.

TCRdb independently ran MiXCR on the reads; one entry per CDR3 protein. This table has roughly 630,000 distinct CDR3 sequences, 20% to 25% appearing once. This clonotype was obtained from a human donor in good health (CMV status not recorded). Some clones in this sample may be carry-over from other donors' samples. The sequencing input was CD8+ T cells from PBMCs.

The CDR3 is CASSFRSGNTGELFF. DNA of the CDR3: TGTGCCAGCAGCTTTAGGTCGGGAAACACCGGGGAGCTGTTTTTT. The chain recombines TRBV7-9 with TRBJ2-2, with a weak D call TRBD2 (5 bases). V was trimmed by 3 bases and J by 2 bases, leaving 10 bases between them. CDR1 is SEHNR and CDR2 is FQNEAQ in the germline V gene (reference sequence). This CDR3 is 15 amino acids long.